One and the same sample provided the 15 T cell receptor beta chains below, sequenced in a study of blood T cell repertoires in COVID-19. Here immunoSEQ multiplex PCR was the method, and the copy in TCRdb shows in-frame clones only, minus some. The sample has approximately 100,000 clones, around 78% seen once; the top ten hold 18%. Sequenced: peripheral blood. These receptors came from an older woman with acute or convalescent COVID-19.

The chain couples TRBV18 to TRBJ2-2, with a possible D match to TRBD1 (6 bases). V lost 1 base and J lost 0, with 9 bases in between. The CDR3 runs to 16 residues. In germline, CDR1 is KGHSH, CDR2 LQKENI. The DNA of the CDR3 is TGTGCCAGCTCACCACGGCAGGGGTCGAACACCGGGGAGCTGTTTTTT. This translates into CASSPRQGSNTGELFF.

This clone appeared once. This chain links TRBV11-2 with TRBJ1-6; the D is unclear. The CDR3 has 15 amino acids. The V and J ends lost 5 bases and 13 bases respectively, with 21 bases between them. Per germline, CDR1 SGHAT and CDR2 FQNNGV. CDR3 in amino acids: CASSPRYGTRDPLHF. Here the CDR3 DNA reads TGTGCCAGCAGCCCACGGTACGGTACGAGAGATCCCCTCCACTTT.

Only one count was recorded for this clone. CDR3 DNA sequence: TGCGCCAGCAGCCTAAACTACAACACAGATACGCAGTATTTT. Amino acid sequence: CASSLNYNTDTQYF. This sequence joins TRBV5-1 and TRBJ2-3; D remains ambiguous. Germline V lookup: CDR1 SGHRS, CDR2 YFSETQ. The CDR3 is 14 amino acids. Trimming took off 4 bases at V and 2 bases at J, with 11 bases between the two ends.

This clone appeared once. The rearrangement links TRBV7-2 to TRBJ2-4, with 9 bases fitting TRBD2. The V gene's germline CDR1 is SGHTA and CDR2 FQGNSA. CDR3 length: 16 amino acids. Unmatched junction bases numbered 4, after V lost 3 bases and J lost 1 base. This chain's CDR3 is CASSFISGSAKNIQYF. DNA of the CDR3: TGTGCCAGCAGCTTTATTAGCGGGAGCGCCAAAAACATTCAGTACTTC.

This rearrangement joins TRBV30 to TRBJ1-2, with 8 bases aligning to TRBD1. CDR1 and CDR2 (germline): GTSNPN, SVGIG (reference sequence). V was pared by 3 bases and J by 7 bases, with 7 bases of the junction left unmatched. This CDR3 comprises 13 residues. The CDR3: CAWSGQGGVGYTF. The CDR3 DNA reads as TGTGCCTGGAGCGGACAGGGCGGCGTTGGCTACACCTTC.

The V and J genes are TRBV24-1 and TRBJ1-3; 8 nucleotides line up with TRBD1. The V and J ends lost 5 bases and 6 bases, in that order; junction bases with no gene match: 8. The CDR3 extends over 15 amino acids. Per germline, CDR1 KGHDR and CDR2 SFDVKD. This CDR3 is CATSATDRDVNTIYF. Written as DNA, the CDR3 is TGTGCCACCAGTGCTACGGACAGGGATGTAAACACCATATATTTT.

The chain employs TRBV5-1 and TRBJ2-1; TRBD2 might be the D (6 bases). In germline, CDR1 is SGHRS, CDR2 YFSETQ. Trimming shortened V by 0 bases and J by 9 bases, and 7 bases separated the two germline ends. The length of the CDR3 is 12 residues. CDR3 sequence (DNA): TGCGCCAGCAGCTTGGAGCGGGCTGAGCAGTTCTTC. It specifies CASSLERAEQFF.

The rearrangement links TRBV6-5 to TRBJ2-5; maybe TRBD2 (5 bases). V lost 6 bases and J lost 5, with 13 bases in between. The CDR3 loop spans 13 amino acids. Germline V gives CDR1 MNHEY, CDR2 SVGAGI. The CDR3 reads CASSRMRVETQYF. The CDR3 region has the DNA TGTGCCAGCAGCCGAATGAGGGTCGAGACCCAGTACTTC.

CDR3 DNA: TGTGCCAGCACGGTTACGGGGAAGGCCGGGGAGCTGTTTTTT. It translates to CASTVTGKAGELFF. The chain links TRBV3-1 (or the pseudogene TRBV3-2) to TRBJ2-2; a possible D gene is TRBD2 (5 bases). Between the trimmed V and J ends, which lost 7 bases and 6 bases, there was a span of 15 bases. The CDR3 is made up of 14 amino acids. Germline assignment: CDR1 LGHDT and CDR2 YNNKEL (reference sequence).

The CDR3 reads CASGLKTDSPTQYF. CDR3 coding DNA: TGTGCCAGCGGCCTCAAGACGGACAGTCCGACCCAGTACTTC. The V call is TRBV6-5, the J call TRBJ2-5; D may be TRBD1 (6 bases). V lost 8 bases and J lost 7, with 20 bases in between. This CDR3 comprises 14 residues. Germline-derived CDR1 and CDR2 are MNHEY and SVGAGI.

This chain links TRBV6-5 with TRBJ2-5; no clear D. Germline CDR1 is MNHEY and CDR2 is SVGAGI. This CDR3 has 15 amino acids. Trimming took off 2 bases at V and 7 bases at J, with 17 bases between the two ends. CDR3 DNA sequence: TGTGCCAGCAGTTACGGGTCCCCGGGTACGGCGACCCAGTACTTC. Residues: CASSYGSPGTATQYF.

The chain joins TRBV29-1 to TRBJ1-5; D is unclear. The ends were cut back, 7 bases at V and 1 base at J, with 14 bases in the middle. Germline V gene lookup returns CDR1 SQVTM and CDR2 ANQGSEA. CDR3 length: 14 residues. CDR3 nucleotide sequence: TGCAGCGCCGAACCTGACAAGAGCAATCAGCCCCAGCATTTT. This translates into CSAEPDKSNQPQHF.

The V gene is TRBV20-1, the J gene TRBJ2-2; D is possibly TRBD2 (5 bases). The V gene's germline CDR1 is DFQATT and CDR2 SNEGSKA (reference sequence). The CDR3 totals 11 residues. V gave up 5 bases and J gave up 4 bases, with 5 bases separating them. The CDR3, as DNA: TGCAGTGCTGAGGGCACCGGGGAGCTGTTTTTT. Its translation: CSAEGTGELFF.

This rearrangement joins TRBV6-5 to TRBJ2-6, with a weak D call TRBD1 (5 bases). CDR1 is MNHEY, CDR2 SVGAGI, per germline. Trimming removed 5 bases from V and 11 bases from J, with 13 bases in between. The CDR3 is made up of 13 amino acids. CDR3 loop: CASSTPGHYVLTF. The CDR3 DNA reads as TGTGCCAGCAGTACACCCGGACACTACGTCCTGACTTTC.

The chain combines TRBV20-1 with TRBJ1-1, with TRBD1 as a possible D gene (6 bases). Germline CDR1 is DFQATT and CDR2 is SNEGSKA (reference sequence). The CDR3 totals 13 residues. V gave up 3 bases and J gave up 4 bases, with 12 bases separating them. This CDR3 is CSASDGGLTEAFF. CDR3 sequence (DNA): TGCAGTGCTAGTGATGGGGGCCTCACTGAAGCTTTCTTT.